The rows below give T cell receptor beta chains drawn from one sample of a study of OX40 agonist ivuxolimab in advanced cancers. Using immunoSEQ multiplex PCR, the repertoire was profiled, and TCRdb retains in-frame clones only, with some absent. This sample has over 20,000 clones, with 65% to 90% found just once. The starting material was CD4+ or CD8+ T cells sorted from blood, obtained in a trial of the OX40 agonist ivuxolimab. All receptors come from an adult with an advanced solid tumor such as melanoma, head and neck, liver or kidney cancer. The CDR3 runs from the conserved cysteine through the conserved F or W. The D gene is left open where the match is weak. Clone size appears in some rows only: once, few, many, or a class for an expanded clone.

>TRBV6-1|.|TRBJ1-2|TRBD1
TGTGCCAGCAGTGAGACAGGGTCCCTATATGGCTACACCTTC
CASSETGSLYGYTF
>TRBV27|.|TRBJ1-2|.
TGTGCCAGCAGTCTTCCAGGCGATGGCTACACCTTC
CASSLPGDGYTF
>TRBV5-4|.|TRBJ2-3|.
TGTGCCAGCAGCTTAGGTAGAGAGACAGATACGCAGTATTTT
CASSLGRETDTQYF
>TRBV27|.|TRBJ1-5|.
TGTGCCAGCAGTTTAGGTGGTGCCGGCAATCAGCCCCAGCATTTT
CASSLGGAGNQPQHF
>TRBV7-3|.|TRBJ2-7|.
TGTGCCAGCAGCTTAAATCCCTCCGGGTATATCGACGAGCAGTACTTC
CASSLNPSGYIDEQYF
>TRBV4-1|.|TRBJ2-7|.
TGCGCCAGCAGCCAAGATGGCAGAACCTACGAGCAGTACTTC
CASSQDGRTYEQYF
>TRBV9|.|TRBJ1-2|.
TGTGCCAGCAGCCCCCGGGAGGGGGGATCACGCGGCTACACCTTC
CASSPREGGSRGYTF
>TRBV7-9|.|TRBJ2-5|.
TGTGCCAGCAGGCGCCCGGCGAACCAGGAGGAGACCCAGTACTTC
CASRRPANQEETQYF
>TRBV7-3|.|TRBJ2-2|.
TGTGCCAGCAGCTTAACGGCCGGCCGCGCGAACACCGGGGAGCTGTTTTTT
CASSLTAGRANTGELFF
>TRBV11-2|.|TRBJ2-1|.
TGTGCCAGCAGCTTAGGAAACAATTTAAATGAGCAGTTCTTC
CASSLGNNLNEQFF
>TRBV6-5|.|TRBJ2-7|.
TGTGCCAGCAGTCCCGTAGGAGTTTCCTACGAGCAGTACTTC
CASSPVGVSYEQYF
>TRBV7-6|.|TRBJ1-5|.
TGTGCCAGCAGCCCGCTCGTTGGAATCAATCAGCCCCAGCATTTT
CASSPLVGINQPQHF
>TRBV6-1|.|TRBJ1-5|TRBD1
TGTGCCAGCAGAGAATACAGGGGAGGCAATCAGCCCCAGCATTTT
CASREYRGGNQPQHF
>TRBV5-6|few|TRBJ2-7|.
TGTGCCAGCAGCGAGCCGGGACGGGAATACGAGCAGTACTTC
CASSEPGREYEQYF
>TRBV28|few|TRBJ1-1|.
TGTGCCAGCAGTTTAGGGTACACTGAAGCTTTCTTT
CASSLGYTEAFF
>TRBV6-1|once|TRBJ2-6|.
TGTGCCAGCAGTGAAGCGCTCTTCAGGGGCTCTGGGGCCAACGTCCTGACTTTC
CASSEALFRGSGANVLTF
>TRBV11-2|.|TRBJ2-1|.
TGTGCCAGCAGCTTAGGGGACAATGAGCAGTTCTTC
CASSLGDNEQFF
>TRBV7-3|few|TRBJ2-7|.
TGTGCCAGCAGCTCCAACCCCTACGAGCAGTACTTC
CASSSNPYEQYF
>TRBV27|.|TRBJ1-1|.
TGTGCCAGCAGTTTAGTACAGTCCTTTGAAGCTTTCTTT
CASSLVQSFEAFF
>TRBV10-1|.|TRBJ1-1|.
TGCGCCAGCTCCCCTGATTGGAACACTGAAGCTTTCTTT
CASSPDWNTEAFF
>TRBV7-9|.|TRBJ2-1|TRBD2
TGTGCCAGCAGCCATCAAGGACTCCTAGCGGGAGGGCACAATGAGCAGTTCTTC
CASSHQGLLAGGHNEQFF
>TRBV6-6|.|TRBJ2-7|.
TGTGCCAGCCAGGATAGACCGGGCCCTTCGGAAGAGCAGTACTTC
CASQDRPGPSEEQYF
>TRBV6-5|.|TRBJ2-2|TRBD1
TGTGCCAGCAAAAGTGGGACAGAAAACACCGGGGAGCTGTTTTTT
CASKSGTENTGELFF
>TRBV18|.|TRBJ2-7|.
TGTGCCAGCTCGCCAATCGGCTACGAGCAGTACTTC
CASSPIGYEQYF
>TRBV11-2|.|TRBJ2-3|TRBD2
TGTGCCAGCAGCTTAGATCTGGGGCGGGGGGCGAGAGATACGCAGTATTTT
CASSLDLGRGARDTQYF
>TRBV28|once|TRBJ1-1|.
TGTGCCAGCAGGAACGGAAAAGGGATGGCCACTGAAGCTTTCTTT
CASRNGKGMATEAFF
>TRBV7-3|.|TRBJ2-7|.
TGTGCCAGCAGCTTCGAAGGGGGAGAGCAGTACTTC
CASSFEGGEQYF
>TRBV5-4|.|TRBJ1-1|.
TGTGCCAGCAGCGGACCCCCTACCGATGGTGAAGCTTTCTTT
CASSGPPTDGEAFF
>TRBV6-5|.|TRBJ1-2|.
TGTGCCAGCAGTTACGCGACAGCATATGGCTACACCTTC
CASSYATAYGYTF
>TRBV7-9|.|TRBJ2-6|.
TGTGCCAGCAGCCTACAGGGTTCCTACTCTGGGGCCAACGTCCTGACTTTC
CASSLQGSYSGANVLTF
>TRBV4-2|.|TRBJ2-7|.
TGTGCCAGCAGCCAAGTTTTGGGACAAGTCTACGAGCAGTACTTC
CASSQVLGQVYEQYF
>TRBV19|.|TRBJ2-1|TRBD2
TGTGCCAGTAGTATGTTACTAGCGAGTGATTATGAGCAGTTCTTC
CASSMLLASDYEQFF
>TRBV6-1|.|TRBJ1-5|TRBD1
TGTGCCAGCAGTGAACATAGGGGACAGACGGGGAGTCAGCCCCAGCATTTT
CASSEHRGQTGSQPQHF
>TRBV2|.|TRBJ2-3|TRBD1
TGTGCCAGCGGTTGGACAGGGATAACAGATACGCAGTATTTT
CASGWTGITDTQYF
>TRBV7-3|.|TRBJ2-1|TRBD2
TGTGCCAGCAGCCCATATTCCTCGGGACTAGCGGGAGTAAGCAATGAGCAGTTCTTC
CASSPYSSGLAGVSNEQFF
>TRBV19|.|TRBJ1-4|.
TGTGCCAGTAGTATTGGGACACGAAAACTGTTTTTT
CASSIGTRKLFF
>TRBV6-1|.|TRBJ2-1|TRBD2
TGTGCCAGCAGTGGGGCGGGAGAGTTCTTC
CASSGAGEFF
>TRBV19|.|TRBJ2-1|.
TGTGCCAGTAGTATAGGGGTCATCACAGCCTACAATGAGCAGTTCTTC
CASSIGVITAYNEQFF
>TRBV5-4|.|TRBJ2-7|.
TGTGCCAGCAGCATCAGCACAGGAGGCTACGAGCAGTACTTC
CASSISTGGYEQYF
>TRBV2|.|TRBJ1-2|.
TGTGCCAGCAACCGATTGGGGGAGCAACTGTGGGGCTACACCTTC
CASNRLGEQLWGYTF
>TRBV7-6|few|TRBJ2-7|.
TGTGCCAGCAGCTTAGAGAGGGACAACCCCTACGAGCAGTACTTC
CASSLERDNPYEQYF
>TRBV10-3|once|TRBJ2-7|.
TGTGCCATCAGTGAGAACCGGGCGAATTACGGGTACGAGCAGTACTTC
CAISENRANYGYEQYF
>TRBV27|once|TRBJ2-7|.
TGTGCCAGCAGTCCTCACCCGCCCAGTTTTGTACACGAGCAGTACTTC
CASSPHPPSFVHEQYF
>TRBV29-1|.|TRBJ2-5|.
TGCAGCGTTGCAGGGGGATTCCCCGGGGGGACCCAGTACTTC
CSVAGGFPGGTQYF
>TRBV7-6|.|TRBJ2-5|.
TGTGCCAGCAGCTTAGGCTACGGGGGCGAGACCCAGTACTTC
CASSLGYGGETQYF
>TRBV19|.|TRBJ2-7|TRBD1
TGTGCCAGTAGTATATTCGGACAGGGGGCCTACGAGCAGTACTTC
CASSIFGQGAYEQYF
>TRBV27|.|TRBJ1-6|TRBD1
TGTGCCAGCAGACCAGGGGGGCTGGGGATTTCACCCCTCCACTTT
CASRPGGLGISPLHF
>TRBV19|.|TRBJ1-1|TRBD1
TGTGCCAGTAGTCTCCGGGACAGGGAGGACTGGAGCACTGAAGCTTTCTTT
CASSLRDREDWSTEAFF
>TRBV19|.|TRBJ2-4|.
TGTGCCAGTAGTATAGGGTTAGGCGAGCTAGCCAAAAACATTCAGTACTTC
CASSIGLGELAKNIQYF
>TRBV11-2|.|TRBJ2-7|.
TGTGCCAGCAGCCCCTATAGCGGTACCTCCTACGAGCAGTACTTC
CASSPYSGTSYEQYF
>TRBV4-1|.|TRBJ2-7|TRBD2
TGCGCCAGCAGCCAAGAAGGAGGTGGGGGGGTTAGCTCCTACGAGCAGTACTTC
CASSQEGGGGVSSYEQYF
>TRBV9|.|TRBJ2-1|TRBD1
TGTGCCAGCAGCGTTTCTGGGACAGGGACGAATGAGCAGTTCTTC
CASSVSGTGTNEQFF
>TRBV27|.|TRBJ2-7|TRBD1
TGTGCCACCGGAGGACAGGGATTAGCCTACGAGCAGTACTTC
CATGGQGLAYEQYF
>TRBV5-1|.|TRBJ2-1|.
TGCGCCAGCAGCGACGGACCCGCTTCCTACAATGAGCAGTTCTTC
CASSDGPASYNEQFF
>TRBV13|.|TRBJ2-7|.
TGTGCCAGCAGTCATGGACAGAGCTCCTACGAGCAGTACTTC
CASSHGQSSYEQYF
>TRBV11-1|.|TRBJ2-1|TRBD1
TGTGCCAGCCTGCGGACAGGGGGCAATGAGCAGTTCTTC
CASLRTGGNEQFF
>TRBV7-3|.|TRBJ2-5|.
TGTGCCAGCAGCTTAACCCCTCAGGGAGAAGAGACCCAGTACTTC
CASSLTPQGEETQYF
>TRBV27|.|TRBJ2-1|.
TGTGCCAGCAGTTTGCGGGGGCACTACAATGAGCAGTTCTTC
CASSLRGHYNEQFF
>TRBV5-8|.|TRBJ2-5|.
TGTGCCAGCAGCGAGTACAGGGTCCGAGAGACCCAGTACTTC
CASSEYRVRETQYF